The rows below give T cell receptor beta chains drawn from one sample of a study of blood T cell repertoires in COVID-19. This table comes from immunoSEQ multiplex PCR, and its TCRdb copy is limited to in-frame clones, with some not included. This sample has fewer than 500,000 clones; around 89% occur once, and the top ten carry around 4.4%. Sequencing was performed on peripheral blood. These receptors were collected from a woman aged 25-40 years with acute or convalescent COVID-19. The CDR3 runs from the conserved cysteine through the conserved F or W. D genes are given only for firm matches. Clone size appears in some rows only: once, few, many, or a class for an expanded clone.

v_gene	j_gene	abundance	d_gene	CDR3nt	CDR3aa
TRBV24-1	TRBJ2-1	NA	TRBD2	TGTGCCACCAGTGACCCACTAGCGGGGGGGCAAGCGAAGAATGAGCAGTTCTTC	CATSDPLAGGQAKNEQFF
TRBV28	TRBJ2-7	NA	TRBD1	TGTGCCAGCAGTTCTCTGACCGGGACAGGGCTCAACGAGCAGTACTTC	CASSSLTGTGLNEQYF
TRBV5-1	TRBJ2-3	NA	TRBD2	TGCGCCAGCAGCTTGGACGGGGGGGCAAAAGATACGCAGTATTTT	CASSLDGGAKDTQYF
TRBV5-6	TRBJ2-1	NA	NA	TGTGCCAGCAGCTTGATTTCGTACGCAAGCACGAATGAGCAGTTCTTC	CASSLISYASTNEQFF
TRBV6-1	TRBJ2-7	few	NA	TGTGCCAGCAGTGACACCAGTGGGACTTACGAGCAGTACTTC	CASSDTSGTYEQYF
TRBV3-1/TRBV3-2	TRBJ2-7	NA	TRBD1	TGTGCCAGCAGCCAAGACTGGGACAGGAGGGACTACGAGCAGTACTTC	CASSQDWDRRDYEQYF
TRBV30	TRBJ1-5	NA	NA	TGTGCCTGGAGTGCCCGGACTGGCAATCAGCCCCAGCATTTT	CAWSARTGNQPQHF
TRBV30	TRBJ2-7	NA	NA	TGTGCCTGGAGACAAGGGGACTACGAGCAGTACTTC	CAWRQGDYEQYF
TRBV27	TRBJ1-2	NA	NA	TGTGCCAGCAGTTTAGTAGAAGGGGATGGCTACACCTTC	CASSLVEGDGYTF
TRBV5-1	TRBJ2-1	few	TRBD2	TGCGCCAGCAGCCATGCATCGGCGGGGGGTCTTGAGCAGTTCTTC	CASSHASAGGLEQFF
TRBV5-4	TRBJ2-7	NA	TRBD2	TGTGCCAGCAGCCCCGTGGGGGGGGTCTCCTACGAGCAGTACTTC	CASSPVGGVSYEQYF
TRBV19	TRBJ1-1	NA	NA	TGTGCCAGTACCAGTATATGGGAGGCTGAAGCTTTCTTT	CASTSIWEAEAFF
TRBV11-2	TRBJ2-3	NA	NA	TGTGCCAGCAGCTTAAAAGTGGCGGGGGCCCGCACAGATACGCAGTATTTT	CASSLKVAGARTDTQYF
TRBV19	TRBJ2-3	NA	TRBD1	TGTGCCAGTAGTACCAGGGACAGGGTCTCAGATACGCAGTATTTT	CASSTRDRVSDTQYF
TRBV5-1	TRBJ2-1	NA	TRBD2	TGCGCCAGCAGCCCCGCCACTAGCGGGGGTCCCTCCTACAATGAGCAGTTCTTC	CASSPATSGGPSYNEQFF
TRBV5-1	TRBJ2-7	few	TRBD1	TGCGCCAGCAGCCCACGGACAGGGGGTTTCTCCTACGAGCAGTACTTC	CASSPRTGGFSYEQYF
TRBV10-3	TRBJ2-7	NA	NA	TGTGCCGCACGCATTGACGGGACCTACGAGCAGTACTTC	CAARIDGTYEQYF
TRBV24-1	TRBJ1-2	NA	NA	TGTGCCACCAGTGATCCCGGGACACTCGAGTTC	CATSDPGTLEF
TRBV6-5	TRBJ1-5	NA	NA	TGTGCCAGCCACGTCGGAGTCAATCAGCCCCAGCATTTT	CASHVGVNQPQHF
TRBV28	TRBJ1-3	NA	TRBD1	TGTGCCAGTATCACAGGGGTGGGAAACACCATATATTTT	CASITGVGNTIYF
TRBV7-6	TRBJ1-5	NA	TRBD1	TGTGCCAGCAGCGTTGGGACAGATAGCAATCAGCCCCAGCATTTT	CASSVGTDSNQPQHF
TRBV24-1	TRBJ2-3	NA	TRBD2	TGTGCCACCAGTGATTTGGTAGCGGGGGGAGTAGATACGCAGTATTTT	CATSDLVAGGVDTQYF
TRBV7-8	TRBJ2-7	NA	NA	TGTGCCAGCAGCCCGTCATTGGACAGCTACGAGCAGTACTTC	CASSPSLDSYEQYF
TRBV6-5	TRBJ1-1	NA	TRBD1	TGTGCCAGCAGCTATGTTCAGGGGGCGGCCACTGAAGCTTTCTTT	CASSYVQGAATEAFF
TRBV6-6	TRBJ1-4	NA	TRBD1	TGTGCCAGCAGAAGACAGGGGCGAACAACTAATGAAAAACTGTTTTTT	CASRRQGRTTNEKLFF
TRBV18	TRBJ1-4	once	NA	TGTGCCAGCTCACCATTTCGGGTAGGGGTCCAAGATGAAAAACTGTTTTTT	CASSPFRVGVQDEKLFF
TRBV24-1	TRBJ2-5	once	TRBD1	TGTGCCACCGGGGGCAAGGGACAGGGGAGAGAGACCCAGTACTTC	CATGGKGQGRETQYF
TRBV4-1	TRBJ2-1	once	NA	TGCGCCAGCAGCCATCAACAGGTGGAGAATGAGCAGTTCTTC	CASSHQQVENEQFF
TRBV5-6	TRBJ2-3	NA	NA	TGTGCCAGCAGCCTGGAGCCGACAGTCACAGATACGCAGTATTTT	CASSLEPTVTDTQYF
TRBV2	TRBJ2-2	NA	NA	TGTGCCAGCAAGCCAATTGGGGGCGACACCGGGGAGCTGTTTTTT	CASKPIGGDTGELFF
TRBV11-1	TRBJ2-2	NA	NA	TGTGCCAGCAGCTTAGATAGGAGCACCGGGGAGCTGTTTTTT	CASSLDRSTGELFF
TRBV5-4	TRBJ2-5	NA	TRBD1	TGTGCCAGCAGCTTGAGGGGGACAGATCAGACCCAGTACTTC	CASSLRGTDQTQYF
TRBV24-1	TRBJ2-5	NA	NA	TGTGCCACCAGTGATGAGAACAGGTACCAAGAGACCCAGTACTTC	CATSDENRYQETQYF
TRBV18	TRBJ2-5	NA	NA	TGTGCCAGCTCACCACCGATCAGGTCTATCCAAGAGACCCAGTACTTC	CASSPPIRSIQETQYF
TRBV6-5	TRBJ1-6	NA	NA	TGTGCCAGCAGCCAGACACCGGGGGATAATTCACCCCTCCACTTT	CASSQTPGDNSPLHF
TRBV5-1	TRBJ2-3	NA	NA	TGCGCCAGCAGCCCAGGGGACACAGATACGCAGTATTTT	CASSPGDTDTQYF
TRBV7-9	TRBJ2-7	few	TRBD1	TGTGCCAGCAGCTTACAACCGGGACAGGCCTACGAGCAGTACTTC	CASSLQPGQAYEQYF
TRBV18	TRBJ2-7	few	TRBD1	TGTGCCAGCTCACCAGGGACAGGTTACGAGCAGTACTTC	CASSPGTGYEQYF
TRBV6-1	TRBJ2-3	NA	NA	TGTGCCAGCAGTGGGTGGGCTGGGTCATCTTCAGATACGCAGTATTTT	CASSGWAGSSSDTQYF
TRBV30	TRBJ2-3	NA	NA	TGTGCCTGGAGTGTAGGGGGATTAGATACGCAGTATTTT	CAWSVGGLDTQYF
TRBV7-3	TRBJ2-1	NA	NA	TGTGCCAGCAGCTTAGGGGCATTTAATGAGCAGTTCTTC	CASSLGAFNEQFF
TRBV25-1	TRBJ1-5	NA	NA	TGTGCCAGTAGCAGGGCTGGGGAACAGCCCCAGCATTTT	CASSRAGEQPQHF
TRBV4-2	TRBJ1-1	once	NA	TGTGCCAGCAGCCAATGGGGGGGCACTGAAGCTTTCTTT	CASSQWGGTEAFF
TRBV19	TRBJ2-7	NA	TRBD1	TGTGCCAGTAGTTTGGACAGGGGGTACGAGCAGTACTTC	CASSLDRGYEQYF
TRBV6-6	TRBJ1-4	NA	TRBD1	TGTGCCAGCAGTTACCGAGGGACAGGGGAGGAAAAACTGTTTTTT	CASSYRGTGEEKLFF
TRBV9	TRBJ2-2	NA	TRBD2	TGTGCCAGCAGCTTACGGACTAGCGGCCCCTTAGGGGAGCTGTTTTTT	CASSLRTSGPLGELFF
TRBV7-3	TRBJ2-2	NA	NA	TGTGCCAGCAGCCCCGGCCATACTATGAACACCGGGGAGCTGTTTTTT	CASSPGHTMNTGELFF
TRBV28	TRBJ1-3	NA	TRBD1	TGTGCCAGCACGGCAGGGGGTAACCGAAACACCATATATTTT	CASTAGGNRNTIYF
TRBV11-1	TRBJ2-3	NA	TRBD1	TGTGCCAGCAGACAGGGGTTACACACAGATACGCAGTATTTT	CASRQGLHTDTQYF
TRBV4-2	TRBJ2-3	NA	NA	TGTGCCAGCAGCCAAGAATTGACTCCCACAGATACGCAGTATTTT	CASSQELTPTDTQYF
TRBV11-2	TRBJ2-7	few	TRBD1	TGTGCCAGCAGCGTTTTTACCGGGACAGGATCCTCCTACGAGCAGTACTTC	CASSVFTGTGSSYEQYF
TRBV13	TRBJ1-1	NA	TRBD1	TGTGCCAGCAGCAATGACAGGGGAATGAACACTGAAGCTTTCTTT	CASSNDRGMNTEAFF
TRBV6-4	TRBJ1-6	once	NA	TGTGCCAGCAGAGCAGGGGACTATAATTCACCCCTCCACTTT	CASRAGDYNSPLHF
TRBV5-1	TRBJ2-5	NA	NA	TGCGCCAGCAGCTCCGGGACTGGAGGTGAGACCCAGTACTTC	CASSSGTGGETQYF